This passage covers 13 T cell receptor beta chains from one sample sequenced in a study of cytomegalovirus exposure and HLA in healthy donors. The PCR was carried out with 60 Vbeta primers and 13 Jbeta primers. Clones were sequenced by immunoSEQ multiplex PCR, and TCRdb holds only the in-frame ones, with some missing. The table lists approximately 82,000 clones, 78% of them singletons, with approximately 1.6% in the top ten. The sample consisted of PBMCs. Receptors were obtained from a man in his forties or fifties in good health and CMV-seronegative.

This clone came up once. V gene TRBV7-6 combines with J gene TRBJ2-7; 12 bases align to TRBD2. Germline V gene data show CDR1 as SGHVS and CDR2 as FNYEAQ. The V gene end was trimmed by 1 base and the J gene end by 1 base; junction bases not matched to a gene: 2. CDR3 length: 16 residues. CDR3 bases: TGTGCCAGCAGCTTAGAACTAGCGGGAGGTTCCTACGAGCAGTACTTC. Its protein product is CASSLELAGGSYEQYF.

The rearrangement joins TRBV9 to TRBJ2-3, with D perhaps TRBD1 (5 bases). Germline lookup yields CDR1 SGDLS and CDR2 YYNGEE. This CDR3 is 15 amino acids long. V lost 0 bases and J 3 bases, leaving 11 bases between the germline ends. This CDR3 reads CASSVDSRATDTQYF. In DNA, the CDR3 is TGTGCCAGCAGCGTAGATAGCAGGGCGACAGATACGCAGTATTTT.

The chain uses TRBV14 and TRBJ2-2; no definite D call. In germline, CDR1 is SGHDN, CDR2 FVKESK. This CDR3 contains 13 residues. V lost 1 base, J lost 5 bases, and 5 bases lay in between. The CDR3 protein is CASSQVVTGELFF. The CDR3 DNA reads as TGTGCCAGCAGCCAAGTAGTAACCGGGGAGCTGTTTTTT.

V usage is TRBV10-3 and J usage is TRBJ2-3; maybe TRBD1 (5 bases). The CDR3 is made up of 12 amino acids. CDR1 is ENHRY and CDR2 is SYGVKD in the germline V gene. V shed 7 bases and J shed 0 bases, with 5 bases lying between them. The CDR3, as DNA: TGTGCCATCAAGGGGAGCACAGATACGCAGTATTTT. Protein product: CAIKGSTDTQYF.

The chain has TRBV18 and TRBJ1-4, with TRBD1 matching over 8 bases. J gave up 7 bases and V 8 bases, and 9 bases lay outside the gene matches. The CDR3 has 14 residues. Germline loops: CDR1 KGHSH, CDR2 LQKENI. In nucleotides, the CDR3 is TGTGCCAGCCTTGGACAGGGCGGCGGTGAAAAACTGTTTTTT. Protein product: CASLGQGGGEKLFF.

This chain joins TRBV2 and TRBJ2-5; D possibly corresponds to TRBD1 (5 bases). Germline V CDR1 and CDR2: SNHLY, FYNNEI. The CDR3 consists of 15 residues. V was clipped by 0 bases and J by 5 bases, with 13 bases between them. Written as DNA, the CDR3 is TGTGCCAGCAGTGAAGCAAGCAGGGCAAAGGAGACCCAGTACTTC. This sequence encodes CASSEASRAKETQYF.

Notes on this clone: Germline and junction disagree at one end, which may indicate a read error. The chain is built from TRBV7-9 and TRBJ2-3; 8 positions match TRBD2. The CDR3 sequence is 14 residues long. Germline CDR1 SEHNR, CDR2 FQNEAQ (reference sequence). Here the CDR3 reads CSSSLRGGTDTQYF. Written as DNA, the CDR3 is TGTTCCAGCAGCTTACGGGGGGGTACAGATACGCAGTATTTT.

The chain is built from TRBV6-5 and TRBJ1-1, with D possibly being TRBD1 (5 bases). The V and J ends lost 10 bases and 7 bases respectively, with 22 bases between them. Germline V gene sequence: CDR1 MNHEY, CDR2 SVGAGI. The CDR3 is 14 amino acids. DNA for the CDR3: TGTGCCACCCAGTTACGAGTGGGGCAAGGTGAAGCTTTCTTT. Residues: CATQLRVGQGEAFF.

The genes are TRBV2 and TRBJ2-3; TRBD2 matches 12 bases. The CDR3 runs to 17 residues. CDR1 is SNHLY, CDR2 FYNNEI, per germline. V lost 6 bases to trimming and J lost 2 bases; unmatched junction nucleotides: 9. Here the CDR3 reads CASRMDLAGGLTDTQYF. Written as DNA, the CDR3 is TGTGCCAGCAGGATGGACCTAGCGGGAGGGCTCACAGATACGCAGTATTTT.

This chain links TRBV11-2 with TRBJ2-3, with D possibly matching TRBD1 (6 bases). V was clipped by 2 bases and J by 11 bases, with 14 bases between them. CDR3 length: 13 amino acids. Germline CDR1 reads SGHAT; CDR2 reads FQNNGV. CDR3 residues: CASSLTGLTGQYF. DNA of the CDR3: TGTGCCAGCAGCTTAACAGGGCTAACTGGGCAGTATTTT.

V and J are TRBV2 and TRBJ2-1; D might be TRBD1 (6 bases). Trimming took 10 bases from V and 0 from J, leaving 13 bases between them. The germline V gene has CDR1 SNHLY and CDR2 FYNNEI. The CDR3 is 14 amino acids. The CDR3 DNA reads TGTGCCACCCGAACAGGGAGCTCCTACAATGAGCAGTTCTTC. It specifies CATRTGSSYNEQFF.

CDR3 coding DNA: TGTGCCAGCAGTGTACGGGTGGATGAGCAGTTCTTC. Its protein product is CASSVRVDEQFF. The V and J genes are TRBV6-1 and TRBJ2-1; unclear D gene. CDR1 MNHNS and CDR2 SASEGT come from the germline V gene. This CDR3 contains 12 residues. V lost 4 bases to trimming and J lost 8 bases, with 9 bases between them.

The rearrangement links TRBV27 to TRBJ2-2; possibly TRBD1 for D (5 bases). Germline CDR1 MNHEY, CDR2 SMNVEV (reference sequence). Trimming left V 5 bases short and J 1 base short, with 11 bases between. The length of the CDR3 is 15 residues. The CDR3 protein is CASSQGLLNTGELFF. The CDR3 DNA sequence: TGTGCCAGCAGTCAGGGTCTACTGAACACCGGGGAGCTGTTTTTT.